This T cell receptor (beta chain) came from a study of blood T cell repertoires in COVID-19. Data came from immunoSEQ multiplex PCR; TCRdb stores just in-frame clones and leaves some out. This table has a few hundred thousand clones, roughly 84% appearing once. J was trimmed by 5 bases and V by 4 bases; bases with no gene match: 7. The CDR3 length is 14 residues. Germline assignment: CDR1 MNHEY and CDR2 SMNVEV (reference sequence). This clonotype was obtained from a man aged 45-65 years who had recovered from COVID-19. The chain links TRBV27 to TRBJ2-5; TRBD1 agrees at 7 bases. Source material: PBMCs or T cells enriched from blood (not recorded which). In DNA form, the CDR3 reads TGTGCCAGCAGTTATCGGACAGGTTGGGAGACCCAGTACTTC. It encodes CASSYRTGWETQYF.